These 26 T cell receptor beta chains were sequenced from one sample in a study of blood T cell repertoires in COVID-19. Only in-frame clones appear in the TCRdb table, and some are missing; sequencing was by immunoSEQ multiplex PCR. The sample lists 300,000 to 450,000 clones; roughly 85% were seen once. Sequencing was performed on peripheral blood. Receptors originate from a woman under 30 with acute or convalescent COVID-19.

This chain links TRBV27 with TRBJ1-3; D possibly corresponds to TRBD1 (6 bases). CDR3 size: 14 residues. V lost 6 bases and J 2 bases, leaving 11 bases between the germline ends. Germline V gene lookup returns CDR1 MNHEY and CDR2 SMNVEV (reference sequence). Here the CDR3 DNA reads TGTGCCAGCAGACAGGGAAAACCTGGAAACACCATATATTTT. This translates into CASRQGKPGNTIYF.

The V gene is TRBV24-1, the J gene TRBJ2-7; TRBD1 agrees at 10 bases. Unmatched junction bases numbered 6, after V lost 3 bases and J lost 5 bases. Germline values: CDR1 KGHDR, CDR2 SFDVKD. The CDR3 totals 15 residues. The CDR3 DNA is TGTGCCACCAGTGATCCCGGGACAGGGGCCCACGAGCAGTACTTC. This encodes CATSDPGTGAHEQYF.

The chain recombines TRBV10-3 with TRBJ2-3, with D maybe TRBD2 (6 bases). CDR1 ENHRY and CDR2 SYGVKD come from the germline V gene. V lost 9 bases, J lost 0 bases, and 13 bases lay in between. The CDR3 spans 14 residues. The CDR3, as DNA: TGTGCCATGAGGGACTCCCAAAGCACAGATACGCAGTATTTT. As protein: CAMRDSQSTDTQYF.

The chain recombines TRBV6-5 with TRBJ2-7; D gene unclear. CDR3 length equals 13 residues. CDR1 and CDR2 (germline): MNHEY, SVGAGI. V was shortened by 11 bases and J by 0 bases, with 14 bases between the two germline ends. In nucleotides, the CDR3 is TGTGCCGACTGTAGGCTTATCTCCTACGAGCAGTACTTC. Translated, it gives CADCRLISYEQYF.

The chain employs TRBV9 and TRBJ1-2; D unresolved. With 0 bases removed from V and 0 bases from J, the gap between germline ends came to 6 bases. The CDR3 consists of 14 residues. CDR1 and CDR2 from the germline V gene are SGDLS and YYNGEE. CDR3 sequence (DNA): TGTGCCAGCAGCGTAGGCCGGGCTAACTATGGCTACACCTTC. This gives the protein CASSVGRANYGYTF.

The chain combines TRBV28 with TRBJ1-5, with D possibly matching TRBD1 (6 bases). The CDR3 loop spans 16 amino acids. Germline lookup yields CDR1 MDHEN and CDR2 SYDVKM. Trimming took off 1 base at V and 1 base at J, with 11 bases between the two ends. CDR3 residues: CASSLFGGASNQPQHF. The CDR3, as DNA: TGTGCCAGCAGTTTATTCGGGGGGGCAAGCAATCAGCCCCAGCATTTT.

The genes are TRBV10-1 and TRBJ2-3; TRBD2 matches at 8 bases. V lost 3 bases to trimming and J lost 5 bases; unmatched junction nucleotides: 4. This CDR3 has 14 amino acids. CDR1 and CDR2 (germline): WNHNN, SYGVQD (reference sequence). The CDR3 reads CASSDGGAEDTQYF. The CDR3 nucleotides read TGCGCCAGCAGTGACGGGGGGGCAGAAGATACGCAGTATTTT.

The chain recombines TRBV28 with TRBJ1-1, with 8 bases aligning to TRBD1. This CDR3 comprises 13 residues. V shed 7 bases, J shed 1 base, and the junction held 2 bases outside the gene matches. Germline V lookup: CDR1 MDHEN, CDR2 SYDVKM. The DNA of the CDR3 is TGTGCCAGCATCAGGGGGCCGAACACTGAAGCTTTCTTT. Amino acids: CASIRGPNTEAFF.

The count of this clone is one. This chain uses TRBV9 with TRBJ2-2; weak D call: TRBD1 (6 bases). Trimming took off 4 bases at V and 1 base at J, with 11 bases between the two ends. The length of the CDR3 is 15 residues. Germline CDR1 reads SGDLS; CDR2 reads YYNGEE. The chain's CDR3 is CASSTTGQNTGELFF. CDR3 bases: TGTGCCAGCAGCACGACGGGACAGAACACCGGGGAGCTGTTTTTT.

This clone occurred a few times. The V call is TRBV3-1 (or the pseudogene TRBV3-2), the J call TRBJ1-2; no clear D. The CDR3 totals 14 residues. Germline lookup yields CDR1 LGHDT and CDR2 YNNKEL (reference sequence). V was pared by 4 bases and J by 4 bases, with 13 bases between. In nucleotides, the CDR3 is TGTGCCAGCAGCCCTAGCGGCCAGACCTATGGCTACACCTTC. Its translation is CASSPSGQTYGYTF.

DNA for the CDR3: TGTGCCAGCAGCAAAGTGGTGTTCCCCCGCAGGGTGAACACTGAAGCTTTCTTT. Its protein is CASSKVVFPRRVNTEAFF. The chain recombines TRBV21-1 with TRBJ1-1; the table's D gene call, TRBD1, was not cross checked with the DNA. TRBV21-1 has pseudogene status. The CDR3 runs to 18 residues.

The V gene is TRBV4-2, the J gene TRBJ2-3; D not resolved. The germline V and J ends were trimmed by 0 bases and 5 bases, with 3 bases remaining between them. The CDR3 extends over 12 amino acids. CDR1 and CDR2 from the germline V gene are LGHNA and YNFKEQ. CDR3 DNA sequence: TGTGCCAGCAGCCAAGAACTAGATACGCAGTATTTT. Translation: CASSQELDTQYF.

V usage is TRBV28 and J usage is TRBJ1-2; maybe TRBD1 (5 bases). There are 13 residues in the CDR3. The V end was cut by 6 bases, the J end by 6 bases, with 14 bases between. CDR1 MDHEN and CDR2 SYDVKM come from the germline V gene. The CDR3 loop reads CASSRWRGDGYTF. The DNA for the CDR3 is TGTGCCAGCAGCCGTTGGCGGGGGGATGGCTACACCTTC.

This clone turned up a few times. The chain joins TRBV6-5 to TRBJ1-5; 7 positions match TRBD1. This CDR3 region has 14 residues. Germline loops: CDR1 MNHEY, CDR2 SVGAGI. Trimming cost V 4 bases and J 6 bases; bases outside gene matches: 6. In DNA, the CDR3 is TGTGCCAGCAGTTGGGGCAGGGGGAGTCAGCCCCAGCATTTT. Protein: CASSWGRGSQPQHF.

There are a few counts of this clone. The chain is built from TRBV18 and TRBJ1-1; D gene ambiguous. Trimming took 3 bases from V and 0 from J, leaving 5 bases between them. The V gene's germline CDR1 is KGHSH and CDR2 LQKENI. The CDR3 spans 13 residues. This CDR3 reads CASSPDMNTEAFF. The CDR3 DNA reads TGTGCCAGCTCACCCGACATGAACACTGAAGCTTTCTTT.

The J gene is TRBJ1-5, the V gene TRBV5-1; 11 bases match TRBD1. The CDR3 spans 15 residues. Germline CDR1 SGHRS, CDR2 YFSETQ. Germline trimming cut 3 bases from V and 1 base from J; bases unmatched to any gene: 0. The CDR3 loop is CASSWTGGSNQPQHF. CDR3 DNA: TGCGCCAGCAGCTGGACAGGGGGCAGCAATCAGCCCCAGCATTTT.

This chain uses TRBV30 with TRBJ1-6, with TRBD1 matching over 7 bases. Germline CDR1 GTSNPN, CDR2 SVGIG (reference sequence). The V and J ends lost 2 bases and 5 bases, in that order; junction bases with no gene match: 12. The CDR3 covers 17 residues. The CDR3: CAWSLRQGGVNNSPLHF. In DNA, the CDR3 is TGTGCCTGGAGTCTACGACAGGGCGGGGTGAATAATTCACCCCTCCACTTT.

With respect to this clone: Other DNA sequences in the sample encode the same CDR3. The chain has TRBV12-3 or TRBV12-4 and TRBJ2-7; TRBD2 is a possible D gene (5 bases). V shed 6 bases and J shed 2 bases, with 8 bases lying between them. The CDR3 is 12 amino acids. The CDR3 here is CASSGGAYEQYF. CDR3 in DNA: TGTGCCAGCAGCGGAGGCGCCTACGAGCAGTACTTC.

The rearrangement uses TRBV5-1 and TRBJ1-3; a weak D match, TRBD1 (6 bases). The CDR3 loop spans 17 amino acids. From germline, CDR1 is SGHRS and CDR2 YFSETQ. Trimming pared 4 bases from V and 0 bases from J, leaving 17 bases between. This CDR3 reads CASSPNPRDTSGNTIYF. In DNA form, the CDR3 reads TGCGCCAGCAGCCCTAACCCGAGGGACACCTCTGGAAACACCATATATTTT.

The chain recombines TRBV4-1 with TRBJ2-1, with 8 bases matching TRBD2. V was clipped by 0 bases and J by 15 bases; unmatched bases: 4. The CDR3 contains 12 residues. Germline values: CDR1 MGHRA, CDR2 YSYEKL. CDR3 protein: CASSQDGLAAFF. Written as DNA, the CDR3 is TGCGCCAGCAGCCAAGATGGACTAGCTGCGTTCTTC.

This chain links TRBV15 with TRBJ2-1; TRBD2 matches at 10 bases. This CDR3 region has 17 residues. The V and J ends lost 0 bases and 8 bases, in that order; junction bases with no gene match: 10. Germline V gives CDR1 LNHNV, CDR2 YYDKDF (reference sequence). The CDR3 nucleotides read TGTGCCACCAGCAGAGATGGGGCTAGCGGGAGACCGGATGAGCAGTTCTTC. Encoded protein: CATSRDGASGRPDEQFF.

This clone showed up just once. The V gene is TRBV19, the J gene TRBJ2-3; tentative D call: TRBD2 (5 bases). Germline CDR1 reads LNHDA; CDR2 reads SQIVND (reference sequence). CDR3 length equals 15 residues. Trimming pared 5 bases from V and 1 base from J, leaving 13 bases between. CDR3 nucleotide sequence: TGTGCCAGTAGTTACTGGGGAGAGGGCACAGATACGCAGTATTTT. Its protein is CASSYWGEGTDTQYF.

This clone has a count of ten or more. Other nucleotide sequences in the sample specify the same CDR3. The rearrangement uses TRBV19 and TRBJ1-3, with D possibly being TRBD1 (6 bases). The germline V gene encodes CDR1 LNHDA and CDR2 SQIVND (reference sequence). CDR3 length equals 15 residues. V lost 4 bases and J lost 0, with 10 bases in between. CDR3 nucleotides: TGTGCCAGTAGTACGGGACAAAACTCTGGAAACACCATATATTTT. Translating it yields CASSTGQNSGNTIYF.

V and J are TRBV19 and TRBJ2-7, with 10 bases lining up with TRBD1. CDR3 length: 14 residues. Germline V gene sequence: CDR1 LNHDA, CDR2 SQIVND (reference sequence). Unmatched junction bases numbered 4, after V lost 5 bases and J lost 3 bases. The CDR3 DNA is TGTGCCAGTAGTTCCGGGACAGGGGACTACGAGCAGTACTTC. Amino acids: CASSSGTGDYEQYF.

The chain recombines TRBV2 with TRBJ1-2; D might be TRBD1 (6 bases). The V end was cut by 5 bases, the J end by 3 bases, with 10 bases between. The CDR3 totals 13 residues. CDR1 is SNHLY and CDR2 is FYNNEI in the germline V gene. The DNA of the CDR3 is TGTGCCAGCAGTCGACAGGCGGACTATGGCTACACCTTC. It encodes CASSRQADYGYTF.

The chain uses TRBV11-2 and TRBJ2-5, with TRBD2 matching 10 bases. Germline-derived CDR1 and CDR2 are SGHAT and FQNNGV. The CDR3 runs to 17 residues. Germline trimming cut 1 base from V and 0 bases from J; bases unmatched to any gene: 5. For the CDR3, the DNA is TGTGCCAGCAGCTTAGGCTATAGCGGGGGGCACCAAGAGACCCAGTACTTC. Translation: CASSLGYSGGHQETQYF.